This T cell receptor beta chain is from a study of cytomegalovirus exposure and HLA in healthy donors (TCRdb year 2017). The study in broad terms: A later analysis indicated that the 120 validation repertoires were generated on the platform also employed for the approximately 700 repertoires of the first cohort. To predict cytomegalovirus infection status, the study brought together high-throughput TCR immunosequencing, statistical association of individual TCRs with disease status, and machine learning. Along with the approximately 600-subject first cohort, a separate validation cohort of about 110 different subjects was used. The study aimed to test whether signatures of past pathogen exposure could be identified by cataloging public T cell receptors. Results and caveats for the whole study, not just this receptor: Three of the identified cytomegalovirus-associated TCR beta chains were confirmed in vitro to be specific for cytomegalovirus antigens. The validation cohort had no HLA typing available for a later analysis, so co-occurrence within that cohort was assessed over all 110 or so repertoires. The classifier was reported to diagnose cytomegalovirus status with high specificity and sensitivity in both the original and validation cohorts. The study gave a list of 150 to 200 TCR beta chains associated with cytomegalovirus. In a later analysis, TCRs clustered in the first cohort were found to also tend to co-occur in the roughly 130 validation repertoires, with about 93% of cluster scores above 0. Across donors, most TCR sequences were observed very rarely, whereas some public TCRs were present in many individuals. It was suggested by the authors that the approach could potentially be generalized to other disease states and immunological phenotypes.

The CDR3 runs 13 amino acids, cysteine and phenylalanine included. The CDR3 DNA has 39 bases and is translated from base 1. The germline V gene (reference sequence) specifies LNHNV as CDR1 and YYDKDF as CDR2. Unmatched junction bases come to 2, with V trimmed by 6 bases and J by 2 bases. Donors formed part of the validation cohort, which comprised 120 subjects and was distinct from the first cohort of 550 to 850 subjects. With regard to this clone: No antigen is known for it. Base qualities are not provided; no much larger clone lies one nucleotide away.

Libraries were constructed by the immunoSEQ multiplex PCR assay. The authors' analysis ran thus. To diagnose cytomegalovirus status from the catalog of TCR beta chain sequences, a statistical classification framework was built. This is the immuneACCESS table as TCRdb keeps it, with only in-frame sequences that have V and J called. A part of the clones is gone; compared with another copy, unresolved V genes explain less than half, and the rest is unexplained. V, J and clone size are those of that table, while D and trimming were read from the DNA. Within this sample are some 200,000 clones, with around 84% of them counted one time only. The ten largest clonotypes hold around an eighth of the sample.

Sequences were obtained from PBMCs. This receptor chain uses TRBV15 and TRBJ2-7, and TRBD2 aligns with 9 junction nucleotides. This TCR was sampled from a woman aged 25 to 45 in good health and CMV-seropositive. Here is the DNA: TGTGCCACCAGGCTAGCGGGAACCTACGAGCAGTACTTC. The translation is CATRLAGTYEQYF.